A single sample gave rise to the 25 T cell receptor beta chains below, sequenced in a study of blood T cells in healthy people across ages. Together with a sample-barcoded 5' primer, a J-beta primer mix was included in a second PCR lasting about 7 to 12 cycles. TCRdb passed the 5' RACE reads through MiXCR, listing each CDR3 protein once. The table lists approximately 940,000 distinct CDR3 sequences, 48% of them singletons. The sample comprised blood. Receptors originate from a young man in good health.

This clonotype was recorded only once. The rearrangement links TRBV7-2 to TRBJ1-1, with D uncertain. The length of the CDR3 is 13 residues. The ends were cut back, 1 base at V and 3 bases at J, with 6 bases in the middle. Per the germline V gene, CDR1 is SGHTA and CDR2 is FQGNSA. CDR3 in DNA: TGTGCCAGCAGCTTAGTGGAGGACACTGAAGCTTTCTTT. This sequence encodes CASSLVEDTEAFF.

This clonotype occurred once. The chain joins TRBV9 to TRBJ1-6, with 9 positions matching TRBD1. CDR3 length: 15 amino acids. Germline CDR1 reads SGDLS; CDR2 reads YYNGEE. Germline trimming cut 4 bases from V and 7 bases from J; bases unmatched to any gene: 6. This CDR3 is CASSPGDRANSPLHF. The CDR3 DNA reads as TGTGCCAGCAGCCCCGGGGACAGGGCCAATTCACCCCTCCACTTT.

The CDR3 is CASSGGRGPANEKLFF. CDR3 sequence (DNA): TGCGCCAGCAGCGGAGGGAGGGGGCCAGCTAATGAAAAACTGTTTTTT. The chain recombines TRBV5-1 with TRBJ1-4, with 7 bases identical to TRBD1. Trimming at V came to 4 bases and at J to 3 bases, leaving 9 bases not matched to a gene. This CDR3 has 16 residues. Germline-derived CDR1 and CDR2 are SGHRS and YFSETQ.

The chain couples TRBV2 to TRBJ2-4; D gene unclear. TRBJ2-5 explains the end of the DNA better; the J call may be wrong. The germline V gene encodes CDR1 SNHLY and CDR2 FYNNEI. CDR3 size: 16 residues. The CDR3 spells CASSEAQPGIGETQYF. The CDR3 region has the DNA TGTGCCAGCAGTGAAGCACAGCCAGGAATTGGAGAGACCCAGTACTTC.

This clonotype was seen a few times. This CDR3 reads CASSQDPPSGGASDTQYF. The CDR3 bases are TGCGCCAGCAGCCAAGATCCCCCTAGCGGGGGGGCATCAGATACGCAGTATTTT. The chain joins TRBV4-3 to TRBJ2-3; 12 nucleotides line up with TRBD2. J gave up 4 bases and V 0 bases, and 8 bases lay outside the gene matches. Germline V gene sequence: CDR1 LGHNA, CDR2 YSLEER. CDR3 size: 18 residues.

This clonotype has only a few counts. The rearrangement links TRBV29-1 to TRBJ2-1, with TRBD2 identical over 9 bases. Trimming removed 1 base from V and 6 bases from J; junction bases left unmatched: 7. Germline V gives CDR1 SQVTM, CDR2 ANQGSEA. The CDR3 length is 15 residues. The CDR3: CSVEGGREGFNEQFF. The CDR3 nucleotides read TGCAGCGTTGAAGGGGGGCGGGAGGGCTTCAATGAGCAGTTCTTC.

The chain carries TRBV5-1 and TRBJ2-7; 7 bases agree with TRBD1. CDR1 is SGHRS and CDR2 is YFSETQ in the germline V gene. Trimming removed 3 bases from V and 2 bases from J; junction bases left unmatched: 5. There are 14 residues in the CDR3. CDR3 sequence (DNA): TGCGCCAGCAGCTCGGGACAGAAACCCTACGAGCAGTACTTC. Its translation is CASSSGQKPYEQYF.

V and J are TRBV4-2 and TRBJ2-2, with D perhaps matching TRBD2 (6 bases). Trimming cost V 0 bases and J 4 bases, with 9 bases left between them. Germline V CDR1 and CDR2: LGHNA, YNFKEQ. The CDR3 consists of 15 residues. CDR3 in DNA: TGTGCCAGCAGCCAAGATTGCGGGGCCACCGGGGAGCTGTTTTTT. The encoded protein is CASSQDCGATGELFF.

This clonotype was detected a few times. The J gene is TRBJ2-1, the V gene TRBV12-3 or TRBV12-4; TRBD1 aligns across 7 bases. The CDR3 covers 15 residues. The V and J ends lost 1 base and 4 bases, in that order; junction bases with no gene match: 4. The CDR3 sequence is CASSLVDRDYNEQFF. Here the CDR3 DNA reads TGTGCCAGCAGTTTAGTTGACAGGGATTACAATGAGCAGTTCTTC.

CDR3 nucleotides: TGTGCCAGCACCCTGGACAGGGCCGCTGGGGCCAACGTCCTGACTTTC. Translating it yields CASTLDRAAGANVLTF. The chain combines TRBV12-3 or TRBV12-4 with TRBJ2-6; TRBD1 matches 8 bases. The V segment lost 7 bases and the J segment 2 bases; nucleotides outside the gene matches: 7. This CDR3 is 16 amino acids long.

There are a few counts of this clonotype. The chain has TRBV3-1 and TRBJ2-1; D might be TRBD2 (5 bases). CDR3 length: 14 amino acids. Germline V gene data show CDR1 as LGHDT and CDR2 as YNNKEL (reference sequence). The V end was cut by 4 bases, the J end by 6 bases, with 13 bases between. The CDR3: CASSLSGSANEQFF. CDR3 coding DNA: TGTGCCAGCAGCCTCAGCGGTAGCGCCAATGAGCAGTTCTTC.

This chain joins TRBV7-3 and TRBJ2-5; the match to TRBD2 covers 12 bases. This CDR3 region has 16 residues. The trim removed 4 bases at V and 11 bases at J, leaving 14 bases unmatched. The germline gives CDR1 SGHTA, CDR2 FQGTGA. CDR3 nucleotide sequence: TGTGCCAGCAGCTCCCGGACTAGCGGGGTTCACAATGAGCAGTACTTC. Protein product: CASSSRTSGVHNEQYF. Looking up the rest from reference TRBV7-3 and TRBJ2-5 gives the full variable domain: GAGVSQTPSNKVTEKGKYVELRCDPISGHTALYWYRQSLGQGPEFLIYFQGTGAADDSGLPNDRFFAVRPEGSVSTLKIQRTERGDSAVYLCASSSRTSGVHNEQYFGPGTRLLVL.

The chain links TRBV28 to TRBJ2-1; D is perhaps TRBD2 (6 bases). Germline V lookup: CDR1 MDHEN, CDR2 SYDVKM. This CDR3 is 14 amino acids long. With 8 bases removed from V and 4 bases from J, the gap between germline ends came to 15 bases. This chain's CDR3 is CASGLARGYNEQFF. The CDR3 nucleotides read TGTGCCAGCGGACTGGCGCGGGGTTACAATGAGCAGTTCTTC.

A remark on this clonotype: A single base separates this from a much larger clone, so it may be a read error. This sequence joins TRBV5-1 and TRBJ2-7, with D hard to call. Germline CDR1 SGHRS, CDR2 YFSETQ. This CDR3 comprises 12 residues. V was trimmed by 7 bases and J by 6 bases, leaving 14 bases between them. The CDR3 spells CASGPGSSEQYF. The CDR3 coding sequence is TGCGCCAGCGGCCCTGGGTCGTCCGAGCAGTACTTC.

V and J are TRBV6-2 or TRBV6-3 and TRBJ2-5; no clear D gene. The CDR3 runs to 12 residues. The germline gives CDR1 MNHEY, CDR2 SVGEGT. Trimming removed 0 bases at V and 8 bases at J, with 7 bases between. The CDR3 DNA reads as TGTGCCAGCAGTTACTCGAGAGGCACCCAGTACTTC. Its translation: CASSYSRGTQYF.

The chain is built from TRBV20-1 and TRBJ2-2, with TRBD2 matching over 13 bases. CDR3 length: 18 residues. After removal of 1 base from V and 1 base from J, the junction contained 6 bases not matched to a gene. CDR1 is DFQATT, CDR2 SNEGSKA, per germline (reference sequence). CDR3 sequence (DNA): TGCAGTGCTAGAGGACTAGCGGGGGGCCCCAAGAACACCGGGGAGCTGTTTTTT. This codes for CSARGLAGGPKNTGELFF.

The V gene is TRBV5-1, the J gene TRBJ1-1; D is ambiguous. CDR1 and CDR2 from the germline V gene are SGHRS and YFSETQ. The CDR3 covers 14 residues. Deletions cut 0 bases from V and 3 bases from J, with 9 bases between. This chain's CDR3 is CASSLVVRDTEAFF. In nucleotides, the CDR3 is TGCGCCAGCAGCTTGGTGGTCAGAGACACTGAAGCTTTCTTT.

V usage is TRBV11-2 and J usage is TRBJ2-5, with 9 positions matching TRBD1. CDR1 and CDR2 (germline): SGHAT, FQNNGV. V was clipped by 6 bases and J by 3 bases; unmatched bases: 8. The CDR3 is 15 amino acids. DNA for the CDR3: TGTGCCAGCAGACTCGTACAGGGGGCAAAAGAGACCCAGTACTTC. It encodes CASRLVQGAKETQYF.

About this clonotype itself: This may be a read error: a much more frequent sequence differs by one nucleotide. The chain carries TRBV21-1 and TRBJ1-2; the DNA was not used to check the table's D call, TRBD1. TRBV21-1 is a recognized pseudogene. This CDR3 region has 11 residues. The CDR3 bases are TGTGCCATCAGGGGACAGTATGGCTACACCTTC. Translated, it gives CAIRGQYGYTF.

This chain uses TRBV9 with TRBJ2-1; D is possibly TRBD1 (5 bases). The CDR3 length is 15 residues. V lost 0 bases to trimming and J lost 4 bases, with 11 bases between them. Germline loops: CDR1 SGDLS, CDR2 YYNGEE. The chain's CDR3 is CASSVDRGQYNEQFF. DNA of the CDR3: TGTGCCAGCAGCGTAGATAGGGGCCAGTACAATGAGCAGTTCTTC. Together with reference TRBV9 and TRBJ2-1, the CDR3 gives the full variable domain: DSGVTQTPKHLITATGQRVTLRCSPRSGDLSVYWYQQSLDQGLQFLIQYYNGEERAKGNILERFSAQQFPDLHSELNLSSLELGDSALYFCASSVDRGQYNEQFFGPGTRLTVL.

The chain uses TRBV5-1 and TRBJ1-2; TRBD1 matches 8 bases. The trim removed 3 bases at V and 5 bases at J, leaving 9 bases unmatched. Germline loops: CDR1 SGHRS, CDR2 YFSETQ. The CDR3 has 15 amino acids. The DNA for the CDR3 is TGCGCCAGCAGCTGGGAGTTTCAGGGGGCGTATGGCTACACCTTC. Its translation: CASSWEFQGAYGYTF.

This rearrangement joins TRBV12-5 to TRBJ1-1; 9 bases agree with TRBD1. The germline V gene encodes CDR1 LGHNT and CDR2 FRNRAP. V was clipped by 0 bases and J by 1 base; unmatched bases: 6. The CDR3 has 17 residues. Here the CDR3 reads CASGLVNRGRENTEAFF. The DNA of the CDR3 is TGTGCTAGTGGTTTGGTAAACAGGGGGCGGGAGAACACTGAAGCTTTCTTT.

This chain joins TRBV12-3 or TRBV12-4 and TRBJ2-5; perhaps TRBD2 as D (7 bases). The V end was cut by 0 bases, the J end by 6 bases, with 11 bases between. The CDR3 is 14 amino acids. As DNA, the CDR3 is TGTGCCAGCAGTTTAGCGGGGGGGCCAAAGACCCAGTACTTC. Its translation: CASSLAGGPKTQYF.

The chain joins TRBV3-1 to TRBJ1-2; TRBD1 might be the D (6 bases). The CDR3 has 12 amino acids. In germline, CDR1 is LGHDT, CDR2 YNNKEL (reference sequence). The V end was cut by 3 bases, the J end by 5 bases, with 7 bases between. The CDR3 spells CASSQGAYGYTF. The CDR3 region has the DNA TGTGCCAGCAGCCAGGGGGCGTATGGCTACACCTTC.

V gene TRBV4-3 combines with J gene TRBJ2-1, with D tentatively TRBD1 or TRBD2 (5 bases each). This CDR3 spans 16 amino acids. From germline, CDR1 is LGHNA and CDR2 YSLEER. Trimming stripped 0 bases from V and 2 bases from J, with 11 bases between. CDR3 region: CASSQEGVGPYNEQFF. CDR3 sequence (DNA): TGCGCCAGCAGCCAAGAGGGGGTGGGGCCCTACAATGAGCAGTTCTTC.